The 10 T cell receptor beta chains below all came from one sample that was sequenced in a study of identical twins. TCRdb itself ran the 5' RACE reads through MiXCR, one entry per CDR3 protein. The sample yields 550,000 to 800,000 distinct CDR3 sequences, under 8.5% seen once. The same sample was also used in a study of yellow fever vaccine responses in identical twins.

What was sequenced was PBMCs. These receptors came from a woman under 30 in good health.

The J gene is TRBJ2-3, the V gene TRBV20-1; D is ambiguous. The germline CDR1 and CDR2 sequences are DFQATT and SNEGSKA (reference sequence). Between the trimmed V and J ends, which lost 3 bases and 0 bases, there was a span of 13 bases. CDR3 length: 15 amino acids. The CDR3 coding sequence is TGCAGTGCTAGTAAGCTCGGAACTAGCACAGATACGCAGTATTTT. Amino acids: CSASKLGTSTDTQYF.

This clonotype was found a few times. The rearrangement uses TRBV24-1 and TRBJ2-3; D is unresolved. This CDR3 region has 14 residues. The V gene's germline CDR1 is KGHDR and CDR2 SFDVKD. With 3 bases removed from V and 10 bases from J, the gap between germline ends came to 16 bases. CDR3 coding DNA: TGTGCCACCAGTGATCCCCAGCTCAAAGGTCCGCAGTATTTT. Protein sequence: CATSDPQLKGPQYF.

The CDR3 DNA reads as TGTGCCAGCAGCTCTAGGACAGGGATGAATGAGCAGTTCTTC. As protein: CASSSRTGMNEQFF. This chain connects TRBV5-5 to TRBJ2-1; 8 positions match TRBD1. The germline gives CDR1 SGHKS, CDR2 YYEKEE (reference sequence). The CDR3 is 14 residues long. J was trimmed by 7 bases and V by 3 bases; bases with no gene match: 6. Combining the CDR3 with reference TRBV5-5 and TRBJ2-1 gives the whole variable domain DAGVTQSPTHLIKTRGQQVTLRCSPISGHKSVSWYQQVLGQGPQFIFQYYEKEERGRGNFPDRFSARQFPNYSSELNVNALLLGDSALYLCASSSRTGMNEQFFGPGTRLTVL.

This sequence joins TRBV20-1 and TRBJ2-7; 8 bases map to TRBD2. The ends lost 5 bases at V and 1 base at J; junction bases unmatched: 19. This CDR3 region has 18 residues. Germline values: CDR1 DFQATT, CDR2 SNEGSKA (reference sequence). The CDR3 reads CSASGPRVGRALSYEQYF. CDR3 nucleotides: TGCAGTGCTTCCGGGCCCAGGGTCGGGAGGGCCTTATCCTACGAGCAGTACTTC.

In its sample, this clonotype was seen many times. V gene TRBV28 combines with J gene TRBJ2-5; D assignment may be TRBD1 or TRBD2 (5 bases each). Germline V gene lookup returns CDR1 MDHEN and CDR2 SYDVKM. The CDR3 contains 13 residues. Trimming took off 2 bases at V and 5 bases at J, with 9 bases between the two ends. In DNA form, the CDR3 reads TGTGCCAGCAGTTTAAGGGGACGGGAGACCCAGTACTTC. Translating gives CASSLRGRETQYF.

V gene TRBV2 combines with J gene TRBJ1-2; D is ambiguous. The germline V gene has CDR1 SNHLY and CDR2 FYNNEI. V was shortened by 7 bases and J by 7 bases, with 13 bases between the two germline ends. The CDR3 is 12 amino acids. CDR3 region: CASTFSGVGYTF. As DNA, the CDR3 is TGTGCCAGCACTTTTTCTGGGGTTGGCTACACCTTC.

This clonotype was counted a few times. V and J are TRBV20-1 and TRBJ2-3; 9 nucleotides line up with TRBD2. There are 13 residues in the CDR3. J was trimmed by 5 bases and V by 6 bases; bases with no gene match: 6. The germline V gene has CDR1 DFQATT and CDR2 SNEGSKA (reference sequence). This CDR3 is CSAAGGGKDTQYF. DNA for the CDR3: TGCAGTGCCGCGGGGGGGGGAAAAGATACGCAGTATTTT.

The rearrangement links TRBV28 to TRBJ2-7; D perhaps matches TRBD2 (6 bases). The V end lost 3 bases, the J end lost 3 bases, and 21 bases lay between the germline ends. The CDR3 length is 17 residues. Germline V CDR1 and CDR2: MDHEN, SYDVKM. CDR3 residues: CASSFRFRLRGNYEQYF. The CDR3, as DNA: TGTGCCAGCAGTTTTAGGTTCCGACTTCGGGGGAACTACGAGCAGTACTTC.

This clonotype was seen repeatedly, ten times or more. V gene TRBV6-5 combines with J gene TRBJ1-6, with no clear D. CDR3 length: 15 amino acids. The V end lost 0 bases, the J end lost 8 bases, and 11 bases lay between the germline ends. Germline V gene data show CDR1 as MNHEY and CDR2 as SVGAGI. The DNA for the CDR3 is TGTGCCAGCAGTTACTCGCGGACGAACTATTCACCCCTCCACTTT. Amino acids: CASSYSRTNYSPLHF.

There are many counts of this clonotype. The chain has TRBV7-9 and TRBJ2-3; 9 positions match TRBD1. V lost 5 bases, J lost 4 bases, and 13 bases stayed unmatched. The germline V gene encodes CDR1 SEHNR and CDR2 FQNEAQ (reference sequence). The CDR3 totals 17 residues. The CDR3 DNA sequence: TGTGCCAGCAGCCCAGAAGTAGGACAGGGGACGGCAGATACGCAGTATTTT. Protein: CASSPEVGQGTADTQYF.